The sample holds many counts of the clone carrying this T cell receptor beta chain. With V trimmed by 6 bases and J by 2 bases, 3 bases remained unmatched. From germline, CDR1 is DFQATT and CDR2 SNEGSKA (reference sequence). The CDR3 length is 13 residues. The data are from a study of T cells in Graves' hyperthyroidism and ophthalmopathy. Template material for amplifying TCR beta CDR3 regions consisted of RNA transcripts. Initially, a first-round RT-PCR of the TCR CDR3 employed the HTBI primer set. TCRdb redid the calling of the multiplex PCR reads with MiXCR, one entry per CDR3 protein. The sample consists of a few hundred thousand distinct CDR3 sequences, about 15% of them appearing once.

The genes are TRBV20-1 and TRBJ1-5; TRBD1 agrees at 8 bases. The receptor comes from a woman aged 25 to 45 with Graves' hyperthyroidism that later progressed to Graves' ophthalmopathy. Sequencing was carried out using blood. CDR3 sequence reads: CSAPGGGNQPQHF. The CDR3 DNA is TGCAGTGCCCCAGGGGGCGGCAATCAGCCCCAGCATTTT.